These T cell receptor beta chains were read from a single sample in a study of T cells in Graves' hyperthyroidism and ophthalmopathy. TCRdb re-analysed the multiplex PCR reads in MiXCR, keeping a single row per CDR3 protein. The profile shows fewer than 450,000 distinct CDR3 sequences, about 18% of them singletons. The sequenced material came from blood. Receptors were obtained from a woman aged 25 to 39 with Graves' hyperthyroidism that later progressed to Graves' ophthalmopathy. The CDR3 runs from the conserved cysteine through the conserved F or W. D genes are given only for firm matches. Some rows have no size entry. The others give once, few or many, or a class for an expanded clone.

cdr3_aa cdr3_nt v_call d_call j_call clone_size
CASSHLPGTSHQETQYF TGTGCCAGCAGCCACCTGCCCGGGACTAGTCACCAAGAGACCCAGTACTTC TRBV5-5 TRBD2 TRBJ2-5 .
CASTPPLVGELFF TGTGCCAGCACTCCTCCGTTGGTTGGTGAGCTGTTTTTT TRBV28 . TRBJ2-2 many
CASSMEGSTEAFF TGTGCCAGTAGTATGGAGGGGAGTACTGAAGCTTTCTTT TRBV19 . TRBJ1-1 many
CASSPGPGANVLTF TGTGCCAGCAGTCCAGGGCCTGGGGCCAACGTCCTGACTTTC TRBV6-1 . TRBJ2-6 .
CASSIGPLYNEQFF TGTGCCAGCAGCATCGGGCCCCTCTACAATGAGCAGTTCTTC TRBV13 . TRBJ2-1 many
CSARDSSYEQYF TGCAGTGCAAGGGACAGCAGCTACGAGCAGTACTTC TRBV20-1 TRBD1 TRBJ2-7 many
CASSLEVINYGYTF TGTGCCAGCAGTTTAGAGGTGATTAACTATGGCTACACCTTC TRBV12-3/TRBV12-4 . TRBJ1-2 many
CASSTGTADYGYTF TGCGCCAGCAGCACCGGGACGGCCGACTATGGCTACACCTTC TRBV5-1 . TRBJ1-2 many
CASSLIGRSTDTQYF TGTGCCAGCAGTTTAATTGGTCGGTCCACAGATACGCAGTATTTT TRBV27 . TRBJ2-3 .
CASSTYNTEAFF TGTGCCAGTAGTACCTACAACACTGAAGCTTTCTTT TRBV19 . TRBJ1-1 many
CASSFRGTGGAEQYF TGCGCCAGCAGCTTTCGAGGGACAGGGGGCGCCGAGCAGTACTTC TRBV5-1 TRBD1 TRBJ2-7 many
CASSYSIRLRTGEKLFF TGTGCCAGCAGTTACTCGATCAGATTGCGGACAGGAGAAAAACTGTTTTTT TRBV6-5 TRBD1 TRBJ1-4 many
CATSRQDNEQFF TGTGCCACCAGCCGACAGGACAATGAGCAGTTCTTC TRBV24-1 . TRBJ2-1 few
CASSGTGIQETQYF TGCGCCAGCAGCGGCACAGGGATCCAAGAGACCCAGTACTTC TRBV5-1 . TRBJ2-5 .
CASSPGTGTYEQYF TGTGCCAGCAGTCCCGGGACAGGGACCTACGAGCAGTACTTC TRBV5-1 TRBD1 TRBJ2-7 many
CASSLAPGSVTEAFF TGTGCCAGCAGCTTAGCCCCAGGGAGTGTGACTGAAGCTTTCTTT TRBV11-2 . TRBJ1-1 many
CASSPRLAGGRLSEQFF TGTGCCAGCAGCCCGAGACTAGCGGGAGGTAGACTTAGTGAGCAGTTCTTC TRBV7-8 TRBD2 TRBJ2-1 many